The entry below describes one T cell receptor beta chain. The data belong to a study of blood T cell repertoires in COVID-19. Trimming stripped 6 bases from V and 5 bases from J, with 13 bases between. The germline V gene has CDR1 LNHDA and CDR2 SQIVND (reference sequence). The length of the CDR3 is 13 residues. The protocol was immunoSEQ multiplex PCR, while the TCRdb copy is restricted to in-frame clones and leaves out a portion. The data contain nearly 80,000 clones, 75% to 95% of them singletons. Sequencing input: peripheral blood. This TCR was recovered from a woman of 80 years or more with acute or convalescent COVID-19. The gene calls are TRBV19 and TRBJ1-1; a weak D match, TRBD1 (6 bases). Here the CDR3 reads CASSPSQGTEAFF. The CDR3 DNA is TGTGCCAGTAGCCCATCACAGGGAACTGAAGCTTTCTTT.